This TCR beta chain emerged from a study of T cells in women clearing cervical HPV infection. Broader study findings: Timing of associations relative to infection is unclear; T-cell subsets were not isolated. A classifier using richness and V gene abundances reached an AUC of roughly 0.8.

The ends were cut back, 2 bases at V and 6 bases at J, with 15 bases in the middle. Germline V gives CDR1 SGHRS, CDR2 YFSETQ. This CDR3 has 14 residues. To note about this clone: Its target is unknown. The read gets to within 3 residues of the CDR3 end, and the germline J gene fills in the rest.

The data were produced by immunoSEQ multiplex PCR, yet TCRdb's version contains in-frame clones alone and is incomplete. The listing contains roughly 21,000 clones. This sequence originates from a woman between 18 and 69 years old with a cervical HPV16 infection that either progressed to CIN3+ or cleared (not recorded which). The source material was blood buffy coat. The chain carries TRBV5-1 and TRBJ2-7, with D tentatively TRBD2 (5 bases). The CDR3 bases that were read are TGCGCCAGCAGCTTTTCCCCCGGCGGGTTCGAG. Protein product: CASSFSPGGFE. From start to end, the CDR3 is CASSFSPGGFEQYF.